This TCR beta chain was obtained from a study of shared clonotypes between healthy human individuals (dated by TCRdb to 2019 to 2021). Study-level background: Three men and two women, aged 18 to 49 years, made up the cohort. For each donor, three plates each were used for CD4 naive and CD4 memory, two plates were used for CD8 naive, and one plate was used for CD8 memory. To estimate repertoire size and how much clonotypes are shared between individuals, the study performed deep sequencing of blood TCR repertoires from about five healthy adults. Libraries were prepared and TCR repertoires were sequenced by different laboratories using diverse techniques, in order to increase sequencing depth and limit assay-specific biases. Between about 0.9 and 8.9 billion PBMCs per donor were obtained by leukapheresis. Points the paper makes about the study in general: Across a few donors, around 5% of naive CD4, 3.5% of naive CD8, about 2.3% of memory CD4, and approximately 0.4% of memory CD8 clonotypes were shared. Naive subsets generally had larger estimated clonotype richness than memory subsets did. The genetic and exposure-history diversity represented was limited by the small number of donors. Pairwise subsampling led to the expectation that sequencing depth would affect the degree of clonotype sharing among donors. Rarefaction of sorted-subset datasets indicated incomplete sequencing despite the large sequencing depth. Only blood was sampled, and tissue TCR repertoires likely differ from those in blood. Compared with non-shared clonotypes, the clonotypes found in all four sorted-subset donors had higher generation probabilities.

Using the deep immunoSEQ assay, TCR CDR3 regions were amplified from genomic DNA by multiplex PCR. Genomic DNA extracted from each cell subset was distributed evenly over all wells of several immunoSEQ 96-well plates, and each plate served as one replicate. For sorted subsets, around 200 ng genomic DNA, equal to about 30,000 T cell genomes, was loaded into each replicate PCR. Purified libraries were quantified with a Qubit 3.0 fluorometer, sized on a Bioanalyzer 2100, and re-quantified with the KAPA Library Quantification kit. Every immunoSEQ 96-well plate was sequenced on a separate single-read 150-cycle Illumina NextSeq 550 flow cell. Per the authors' processing: Because the immunoSEQ output included only junctional sequences and no quality scores, the filtering could not be the same as the filtering used for full-length reads. To assign V/J genes and CDR3, sequences were annotated using PyIR, a Python wrapper for IgBLAST v1.9, with IMGT germline references. Reads were filtered out if the reads had weak V/J assignments (E-value above 1e-6), no CDR3, stop codons, out-of-frame junctions, or ambiguous translated residues. V3J clonotypes were defined as sequences sharing the same inferred V gene, J gene, and CDR3 amino acid sequence. Percentage overlap between repertoires was computed as shared unique clonotypes divided by the size of the smaller repertoire. Richness of each repertoire was evaluated using RTK rarefaction, the Chao1 estimator, and Recon v2.1 estimates of unobserved clonotypes. For all TCRbeta clonotypes obtained by the gDNA method from a few donors, generation probabilities were computed with OLGA. The immuneACCESS repertoire file appears here via TCRdb, limited to in-frame rearrangements. These files lack a portion of the clones; in checked studies, under half of the deficit traces to unresolved V genes, and the cause of the others is not known. V and J calls plus clone size are reproduced from that table; the DNA served to infer D and trimming. The sample has approximately 2.1 million clones on record, more than 80% of them singletons. The top ten hold 0.39% of the sample.

Healthy HIV-negative adults with no recently reported acute infections or vaccinations were included as donors. Only Caucasian adults living in Nashville, Tennessee, USA were represented among the donors. CD4+ T cells were enriched through magnetic negative selection, after which naive cells were positively selected on CD45RA and the remaining negative fraction served as the memory subset. Blood was collected by leukapheresis, and PBMCs were isolated by Ficoll-Histopaque density gradient centrifugation and then cryopreserved in liquid nitrogen vapor phase. Analytical flow cytometry was used to check the purity and quantity of every magnetically sorted T cell population. Genomic DNA was isolated from every sorted fraction and measured by UV absorbance on a Nanodrop 2000c. The CDR3 starts with the cysteine, ends with the phenylalanine, and has 14 residues. Only the CDR3 region is kept as DNA, spanning 42 bases read in frame from base 1. Trimming at the junction amounts to 5 bases on V and 0 bases on J, and the germline ends lie 7 bases apart. For CDR1 and CDR2, the germline V gene lists SGHTA and FQGTGA.

As to this clone: Its antigen remains undetermined. Base quality data are lacking; no much larger clone is found one base away.

What was sequenced was naive CD4+ T cells from PBMCs. In the paper's terms, the cell subset or site label means: CD45RA+ positively selected. The source of this sequence is a man aged 18 to 30 in good health. Some clones in this sample may be carry-over from other donors' samples. The sequence links TRBV7-3 to TRBJ2-2; no D gene call is confident. The DNA sequence is TGTGCCAGCAGCGGAGCGTCGAACACCGGGGAGCTGTTTTTT. It translates as CASSGASNTGELFF.